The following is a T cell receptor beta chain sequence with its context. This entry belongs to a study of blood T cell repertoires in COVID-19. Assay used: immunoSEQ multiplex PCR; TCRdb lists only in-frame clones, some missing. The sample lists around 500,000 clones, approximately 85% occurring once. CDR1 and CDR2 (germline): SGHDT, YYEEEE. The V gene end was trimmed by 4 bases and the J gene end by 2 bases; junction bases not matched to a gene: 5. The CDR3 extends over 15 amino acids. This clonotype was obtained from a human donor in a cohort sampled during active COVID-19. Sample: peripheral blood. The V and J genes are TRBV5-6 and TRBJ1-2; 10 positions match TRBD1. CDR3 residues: CASSHPTGGNYGYTF. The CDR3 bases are TGTGCCAGCAGCCATCCGACAGGGGGCAACTATGGCTACACCTTC.